This paragraph covers one T cell receptor beta chain sequence. Pregnant or lactating patients were excluded, as were those with uncontrolled infection or other autoimmune disease. Amplification targeted TCR beta CDR3 regions from RNA transcripts. Using the HTBI primer set, a first-round RT-PCR was run on the TCR CDR3. TCRdb recomputed calls from the multiplex PCR reads with MiXCR, one row per CDR3 protein. Counted here are 350,000 to 400,000 distinct CDR3 sequences, around 20% occurring once; the ten biggest clones make up 40%. The data are from a study of T cells in Graves' hyperthyroidism and ophthalmopathy. CDR3 length: 13 residues. V was cut by 8 bases and J by 6 bases, with 17 bases left in between. Germline V CDR1 and CDR2: SEHNR, FQNEAQ (reference sequence).

Sequences were obtained from blood. The sequence came from a young man with Graves' ophthalmopathy. This chain links TRBV7-9 with TRBJ2-7; TRBD1 might be the D (7 bases). The CDR3 DNA is TGTGCCAGCTGGGTCCCAGGGGGAGGCGAGCAGTACTTC. This encodes CASWVPGGGEQYF.